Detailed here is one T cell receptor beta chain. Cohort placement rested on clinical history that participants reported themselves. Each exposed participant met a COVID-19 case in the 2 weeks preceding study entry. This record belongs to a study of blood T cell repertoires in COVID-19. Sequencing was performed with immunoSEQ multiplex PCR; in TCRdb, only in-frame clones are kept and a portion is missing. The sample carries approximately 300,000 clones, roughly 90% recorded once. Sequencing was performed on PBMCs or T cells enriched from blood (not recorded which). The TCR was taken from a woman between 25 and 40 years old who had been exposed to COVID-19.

DNA for the CDR3: TGTGCCAGCAGCTTGGGGGGGCCGGACACCGGGGAGCTGTTTTTT. It specifies CASSLGGPDTGELFF. The chain joins TRBV7-2 to TRBJ2-2; perhaps TRBD2 as D (7 bases). Germline lookup yields CDR1 SGHTA and CDR2 FQGNSA. CDR3 size: 15 residues. V was cut by 3 bases and J by 3 bases, with 11 bases left in between.